Each of the 20 T cell receptor beta chains below was sequenced from the same sample in a study of blood T cells in healthy people across ages. The second PCR ran about 6 to 11 cycles with a sample-barcoded 5' primer and J-beta primers. TCRdb redid the calling of the 5' RACE reads with MiXCR, one entry per CDR3 protein. The sample holds about 780,000 distinct CDR3 sequences, around half seen once. Specimen: blood. These receptors were obtained from a man aged 80 or over in good health.

The chain is built from TRBV7-2 and TRBJ1-3, with unresolved D. Germline V gene sequence: CDR1 SGHTA, CDR2 FQGNSA. Between the trimmed V and J ends, which lost 3 bases and 4 bases, there was a span of 7 bases. The CDR3 has 13 amino acids. CDR3 sequence (DNA): TGTGCCAGCAGCTTCGCGGACGGAAACACCATATATTTT. It specifies CASSFADGNTIYF.

This rearrangement joins TRBV6-5 to TRBJ2-6, with unresolved D. The CDR3 has 16 amino acids. V was clipped by 2 bases and J by 0 bases, with 8 bases between them. Germline CDR1 and CDR2: MNHEY and SVGAGI. The chain's CDR3 is CASSYPIGSGANVLTF. The CDR3 DNA reads as TGTGCCAGCAGTTACCCCATAGGCTCTGGGGCCAACGTCCTGACTTTC.

The chain carries TRBV11-2 and TRBJ2-3, with TRBD1 matching 7 bases. Per germline, CDR1 SGHAT and CDR2 FQNNGV. V dropped 3 bases and J dropped 2; count of bases not matched to a gene: 5. This CDR3 is built from 15 residues. The CDR3 DNA follows: TGTGCCAGCAGCTTTACAGGGGTTTACACAGATACGCAGTATTTT. Translation gives CASSFTGVYTDTQYF.

The chain combines TRBV6-1 with TRBJ1-5; D is perhaps TRBD1 (6 bases). The CDR3 covers 17 residues. Trimming pared 1 base from V and 0 bases from J, leaving 13 bases between. The germline gives CDR1 MNHNS, CDR2 SASEGT. The CDR3 nucleotides read TGTGCCAGCAGTGAAGGGACAGCGGGCATTAGCAATCAGCCCCAGCATTTT. Protein: CASSEGTAGISNQPQHF.

This clonotype was picked up one time. The gene calls are TRBV5-1 and TRBJ2-3; TRBD2 aligns across 9 bases. Germline values: CDR1 SGHRS, CDR2 YFSETQ. This CDR3 comprises 17 residues. The J segment lost 0 bases and the V segment lost 5 bases, leaving 10 bases of the junction unmatched. CDR3 bases: TGCGCCAGCAGTCCTAGCGGGGCGGCGACTAGCACAGATACGCAGTATTTT. This translates into CASSPSGAATSTDTQYF.

The V and J genes are TRBV20-1 and TRBJ2-7; 14 positions match TRBD2. The germline CDR1 and CDR2 sequences are DFQATT and SNEGSKA (reference sequence). The CDR3 runs 14 residues. The J segment lost 4 bases and the V segment lost 6 bases, leaving 5 bases of the junction unmatched. The CDR3 region is CSAPTSGRGYEQYF. For the CDR3, the DNA is TGCAGTGCGCCGACTAGCGGGAGGGGGTACGAGCAGTACTTC.

To note about this clonotype: This could be a read error, since a much larger clone is one nucleotide away. The chain carries TRBV29-1 and TRBJ2-5, with no clear D. Per the germline V gene, CDR1 is SQVTM and CDR2 is ANQGSEA. V was trimmed by 2 bases and J by 11 bases, leaving 21 bases between them. The CDR3 is 14 amino acids. This CDR3 reads CSVEHPIGYNEQYF. CDR3 DNA: TGCAGCGTTGAACACCCCATAGGCTACAATGAGCAGTACTTC.

This clonotype was recorded at least ten times. J is TRBJ2-1 and V is TRBV20-1; tentatively, D is TRBD2 (6 bases). The CDR3 runs 13 residues. V gave up 7 bases and J gave up 1 base, with 11 bases separating them. Germline V gives CDR1 DFQATT, CDR2 SNEGSKA (reference sequence). CDR3 amino acids: CSGTEGSYNEQFF. The CDR3 DNA is TGCAGTGGAACGGAGGGGTCCTACAATGAGCAGTTCTTC.

The chain carries TRBV9 and TRBJ1-2; D possibly corresponds to TRBD1 (5 bases). CDR3 length equals 14 residues. The germline V and J ends were trimmed by 1 base and 8 bases, with 15 bases remaining between them. Germline CDR1 SGDLS, CDR2 YYNGEE. CDR3 protein: CASSVLMEGDGYTF. CDR3 sequence (DNA): TGTGCCAGCAGCGTACTTATGGAAGGGGACGGCTACACCTTC. Full variable domain (missing parts from reference TRBV9 and TRBJ1-2): DSGVTQTPKHLITATGQRVTLRCSPRSGDLSVYWYQQSLDQGLQFLIQYYNGEERAKGNILERFSAQQFPDLHSELNLSSLELGDSALYFCASSVLMEGDGYTFGSGTRLTVV.

This clonotype was detected ten times or more. This sequence joins TRBV7-2 and TRBJ2-3; D is unclear. CDR3 length: 12 residues. The ends were cut back, 6 bases at V and 2 bases at J, with 6 bases in the middle. The germline gives CDR1 SGHTA, CDR2 FQGNSA. The CDR3 loop reads CASSYFTDTQYF. The CDR3 DNA is TGTGCCAGCAGTTATTTCACAGATACGCAGTATTTT.

As DNA, the CDR3 is TGCGCCAGCAGCCCTGGAGGGACAGGAAAAGAGACCCAGTACTTC. Translation: CASSPGGTGKETQYF. This chain joins TRBV5-1 and TRBJ2-5; 8 nucleotides agree with TRBD1. CDR3 length equals 15 residues. Losses at the gene ends were 4 bases for V and 3 bases for J; bases not matched to a gene: 8. CDR1 SGHRS and CDR2 YFSETQ come from the germline V gene.

This chain uses TRBV7-2 with TRBJ2-7; 9 bases map to TRBD1. V lost 4 bases and J lost 6; bases outside the gene matches: 10. The CDR3 runs to 15 residues. Germline CDR1 reads SGHTA; CDR2 reads FQGNSA. CDR3 nucleotide sequence: TGTGCCAGCAGCTCCCTGACAGGGGGTATAACCGAGCAGTACTTC. This translates into CASSSLTGGITEQYF.

This chain connects TRBV20-1 to TRBJ2-1, with TRBD2 matching 13 bases. The germline gives CDR1 DFQATT, CDR2 SNEGSKA (reference sequence). J lost 6 bases, V lost 3 bases, and 8 bases had no gene match. The CDR3 length is 16 residues. CDR3 amino acids: CSARKRLAGGGNEQFF. For the CDR3, the DNA is TGCAGTGCTAGGAAGCGACTAGCGGGAGGTGGCAATGAGCAGTTCTTC.

V and J are TRBV7-3 and TRBJ2-1, with 9 bases identical to TRBD2. V lost 5 bases to trimming and J lost 0 bases; unmatched junction nucleotides: 8. The CDR3 is made up of 17 amino acids. CDR1 is SGHTA and CDR2 is FQGTGA in the germline V gene. The CDR3 sequence is CASSLGSSGTSYNEQFF. The CDR3 DNA sequence: TGTGCCAGCAGCCTTGGGTCTAGCGGGACCTCCTACAATGAGCAGTTCTTC.

The chain joins TRBV12-3 or TRBV12-4 to TRBJ1-6; 7 bases are a match to TRBD1. This CDR3 is 13 amino acids long. With 6 bases clipped from V and 7 bases from J, the junction kept 3 bases outside the gene matches. The CDR3 sequence is CASSPRGNSPLHF. DNA of the CDR3: TGTGCCAGCAGCCCCAGGGGGAATTCACCCCTCCACTTT.

A few counts support this clonotype. The chain carries TRBV12-3 or TRBV12-4 and TRBJ1-5; 8 positions match TRBD1. The junction had 6 bases not matched to a gene; V was cut back by 5 bases and J by 6 bases. The CDR3 is made up of 14 amino acids. The CDR3 nucleotides read TGTGCCAGCAGTCTCAGGGGGCGAGGTCAGCCCCAGCATTTT. Translating gives CASSLRGRGQPQHF.

V gene TRBV5-1 combines with J gene TRBJ2-4, with TRBD1 matching over 7 bases. The germline V gene encodes CDR1 SGHRS and CDR2 YFSETQ. CDR3 length: 17 residues. Trimming removed 0 bases from V and 8 bases from J; junction bases left unmatched: 14. In nucleotides, the CDR3 is TGCGCCAGCAGCTTGGGACAGGGTTCCTGGTTTGGGGACATTCAGTACTTC. Its translation is CASSLGQGSWFGDIQYF.

The chain employs TRBV9 and TRBJ2-1; 7 nucleotides agree with TRBD1. Per germline, CDR1 SGDLS and CDR2 YYNGEE. The CDR3 has 15 amino acids. The ends lost 1 base at V and 11 bases at J; junction bases unmatched: 12. The CDR3 protein is CASSVSGDSSVKQFF. Here the CDR3 DNA reads TGTGCCAGCAGCGTATCAGGGGACAGTTCGGTCAAGCAGTTCTTC.

This clonotype was recorded only once. J is TRBJ2-7 and V is TRBV5-1; 15 bases line up with TRBD2. The end of the DNA is better explained by TRBJ2-4, so the J call may be wrong. CDR1 is SGHRS, CDR2 YFSETQ, per germline. This CDR3 has 15 amino acids. The CDR3 reads CASSLRTSGGDIQYF. The CDR3 DNA follows: TGCGCCAGCAGCTTGCGGACTAGCGGGGGGGACATTCAGTACTTC.

V is TRBV6-5 and J is TRBJ2-5; D is ambiguous. Germline CDR1 and CDR2: MNHEY and SVGAGI. V gave up 3 bases and J gave up 5 bases, with 13 bases separating them. The CDR3 is 14 residues long. The CDR3 nucleotides are TGTGCCAGCAGTTATTCGGGTTTCGGGGAGACCCAGTACTTC. As protein: CASSYSGFGETQYF.